The next 10 T cell receptor beta chains were all read from a single sample in a study of T-cell memory formation after mild COVID-19. MiXCR was run by TCRdb on the 5' RACE reads, yielding one entry per CDR3 protein. This sample yields some 190,000 distinct CDR3 sequences, of which 15% to 20% are seen a single time; roughly 2.1% belongs to the top ten. The sequencing input was PBMCs or a T cell subset sorted from them (not recorded which). Receptors originate from an adult woman who had mild COVID-19 (a few samples of this study predate the infection). Cell type and time point are not known.

In its sample, this clonotype was seen many times. The V call is TRBV29-1, the J call TRBJ2-1; no clear D. The CDR3 covers 12 residues. Trimming removed 0 bases from V and 6 bases from J, with 6 bases in between. Per the germline V gene, CDR1 is SQVTM and CDR2 is ANQGSEA. CDR3 sequence (DNA): TGCAGCGTTGAAGACAGGTTCAATGAGCAGTTCTTC. This encodes CSVEDRFNEQFF.

The chain joins TRBV3-1 to TRBJ2-5; 11 bases are a match to TRBD2. The CDR3 totals 15 residues. The V gene's germline CDR1 is LGHDT and CDR2 YNNKEL (reference sequence). Germline trimming cut 6 bases from V and 2 bases from J; bases unmatched to any gene: 5. The CDR3 DNA sequence: TGTGCCAGCAGTACTAGCGGGAGTTCTCAAGAGACCCAGTACTTC. The encoded protein is CASSTSGSSQETQYF.

This clonotype was found a few times. This chain joins TRBV20-1 and TRBJ1-2; tentatively, D is TRBD1 (5 bases). Germline lookup yields CDR1 DFQATT and CDR2 SNEGSKA (reference sequence). Trimming shortened V by 6 bases and J by 2 bases, and 13 bases separated the two germline ends. The CDR3 spans 13 residues. The CDR3: CSADVRGNYGYTF. CDR3 bases: TGCAGTGCGGACGTTAGGGGAAACTATGGCTACACCTTC.

The chain couples TRBV7-9 to TRBJ2-1; perhaps TRBD2 as D (6 bases). The V gene's germline CDR1 is SEHNR and CDR2 FQNEAQ (reference sequence). The ends were cut back, 5 bases at V and 5 bases at J, with 16 bases in the middle. The CDR3 sequence is 15 residues long. The CDR3 bases are TGTGCCAGCAGCGAGAGGGACTCAGTCCACAATGAGCAGTTCTTC. Protein sequence: CASSERDSVHNEQFF.

In its sample, this clonotype was seen once. J is TRBJ2-7 and V is TRBV6-2 or TRBV6-3, with D perhaps being TRBD1 or TRBD2 (5 bases each). Per germline, CDR1 MNHEY and CDR2 SVGEGT. Trimming left V 6 bases short and J 4 bases short, with 13 bases between. The CDR3 length is 13 residues. CDR3 coding DNA: TGTGCCAGCAGCGGACTGACAGTTTACGAGCAGTACTTC. As protein: CASSGLTVYEQYF.

This clonotype appeared a few times. The gene calls are TRBV3-1 and TRBJ1-1; D uncertain. The V gene lost 3 bases and the J gene lost 8 bases, with 13 bases spanning the gap. CDR3 size: 13 residues. Per germline, CDR1 LGHDT and CDR2 YNNKEL (reference sequence). This CDR3 reads CASSQVGSPEAFF. In nucleotides, the CDR3 is TGTGCCAGCAGCCAGGTCGGGTCCCCCGAAGCTTTCTTT. Full variable domain (outside the CDR3, taken from reference TRBV3-1 and TRBJ1-1): DTAVSQTPKYLVTQMGNDKSIKCEQNLGHDTMYWYKQDSKKFLKIMFSYNNKELIINETVPNRFSPKSPDKAHLNLHINSLELGDSAVYFCASSQVGSPEAFFGQGTRLTVV.

Written as DNA, the CDR3 is TGTGCCAGCGGGGGACAGAGAACCACCGGGGAGCTGTTTTTT. Residues: CASGGQRTTGELFF. The chain recombines TRBV2 with TRBJ2-2, with TRBD1 matching 7 bases. CDR3 length equals 14 residues. Germline V gene data show CDR1 as SNHLY and CDR2 as FYNNEI. Trimming at V came to 8 bases and at J to 4 bases, leaving 7 bases not matched to a gene.

The chain links TRBV7-2 to TRBJ1-5; 7 nucleotides align to TRBD1. CDR3 length equals 14 residues. Trimming at V came to 5 bases and at J to 7 bases, leaving 8 bases not matched to a gene. The V gene's germline CDR1 is SGHTA and CDR2 FQGNSA. CDR3 DNA sequence: TGTGCCAGCAGCCGAGAGACAGGGACCCAGCCCCAGCATTTT. Translation gives CASSRETGTQPQHF. The whole variable domain, filled in from reference TRBV7-2 and TRBJ1-5, reads GAGVSQSPSNKVTEKGKDVELRCDPISGHTALYWYRQSLGQGLEFLIYFQGNSAPDKSGLPSDRFSAERTGGSVSTLTIQRTQQEDSAVYLCASSRETGTQPQHFGDGTRLSIL.

This clonotype showed up just a few times. CDR3 DNA: TGTGCCAGCAGCTTTTCGGCGGACAGGGCGTTTGATCAGCCCCAGCATTTT. Protein product: CASSFSADRAFDQPQHF. V is TRBV5-6 and J is TRBJ1-5; 8 bases line up with TRBD1. This CDR3 has 17 amino acids. J was trimmed by 5 bases and V by 2 bases; bases with no gene match: 12. Looked up from germline, CDR1 is SGHDT and CDR2 is YYEEEE.

The V and J genes are TRBV24-1 and TRBJ1-2, with no clear D. There are 14 residues in the CDR3. The V gene lost 4 bases and the J gene lost 5 bases, with 13 bases spanning the gap. Germline V gene data show CDR1 as KGHDR and CDR2 as SFDVKD. This chain's CDR3 is CATSDYPGDYGYTF. The CDR3 region has the DNA TGTGCCACCAGTGACTACCCCGGAGATTATGGCTACACCTTC.